Listed here are 30 T cell receptor beta chains from one sample, sequenced in a study of blood T cell repertoires in COVID-19. Repertoires were generated with immunoSEQ multiplex PCR, while TCRdb's copy carries only in-frame clones and drops some. This sample yields about 300,000 clones, of which just under 90% are seen a single time; 6.3% belongs to the top ten. Sequenced sample: peripheral blood. These receptors all come from a woman aged 50 to 60 with COVID-19, enrolled during active disease.

J is TRBJ2-5 and V is TRBV18, with 10 bases that match TRBD1. The V gene end was trimmed by 3 bases and the J gene end by 5 bases; junction bases not matched to a gene: 6. This CDR3 contains 15 residues. The germline gives CDR1 KGHSH, CDR2 LQKENI. The CDR3 loop reads CASSPGQGNLETQYF. The CDR3 DNA reads as TGTGCCAGCTCACCGGGACAGGGGAACTTGGAGACCCAGTACTTC.

This clone was seen only a few times. V gene TRBV2 combines with J gene TRBJ2-5; 10 bases align to TRBD2. The germline V gene encodes CDR1 SNHLY and CDR2 FYNNEI. Trimming took 7 bases from V and 5 from J; bases not matched to a gene: 4. The CDR3 spans 13 residues. The CDR3 is CASKREGRETQYF. CDR3 DNA: TGTGCCAGCAAGCGGGAGGGCCGGGAGACCCAGTACTTC.

The V and J genes are TRBV5-4 and TRBJ1-2; the match to TRBD1 covers 8 bases. The V gene end was trimmed by 4 bases and the J gene end by 6 bases; junction bases not matched to a gene: 5. Looked up from germline, CDR1 is SGHNT and CDR2 is YYREEE (reference sequence). CDR3 length: 13 amino acids. The CDR3 coding sequence is TGTGCCAGCAGCCCCAGGGACAGGCATGGCTACACCTTC. Translated, it gives CASSPRDRHGYTF.

The chain has TRBV27 and TRBJ1-6; no reliable D call. The CDR3 runs to 15 residues. Germline CDR1 reads MNHEY; CDR2 reads SMNVEV (reference sequence). With 6 bases removed from V and 3 bases from J, the gap between germline ends came to 12 bases. CDR3 DNA: TGTGCCAGCAGGTCCCTGAGGGACTATAATTCACCCCTCCACTTT. It translates to CASRSLRDYNSPLHF.

A few counts support this clone. This rearrangement joins TRBV10-1 to TRBJ2-7; no clear D. The CDR3 is 13 residues long. The V gene's germline CDR1 is WNHNN and CDR2 SYGVQD (reference sequence). V lost 5 bases and J 2 bases, leaving 10 bases between the germline ends. This CDR3 is CASSPHRAYEQYF. The DNA of the CDR3 is TGCGCCAGCAGTCCCCACAGAGCCTACGAGCAGTACTTC.

The J gene is TRBJ2-1, the V gene TRBV24-1; 7 bases fit TRBD1. J was trimmed by 7 bases and V by 7 bases; bases with no gene match: 3. From germline, CDR1 is KGHDR and CDR2 SFDVKD. The CDR3 contains 12 residues. CDR3 DNA sequence: TGTGCCACCAGGACAGGGTTTAATGAGCAGTTCTTC. It translates to CATRTGFNEQFF.

The chain is built from TRBV13 and TRBJ1-5, with 10 bases lining up with TRBD1. CDR1 and CDR2 (germline): PRHDT, FYEKMQ (reference sequence). V lost 4 bases, J lost 7 bases, and 16 bases stayed unmatched. The CDR3 is made up of 18 amino acids. CDR3 sequence (DNA): TGTGCCAGCAGCTCCCGGGACAGGGGAGCGAAGGGTAACCAGCCCCAGCATTTT. Its protein product is CASSSRDRGAKGNQPQHF.

The rearrangement links TRBV25-1 to TRBJ2-7; D is undetermined. This CDR3 has 15 amino acids. The V gene's germline CDR1 is MGHDK and CDR2 SYGVNS. Between the trimmed V and J ends, which lost 0 bases and 2 bases, there was a span of 11 bases. CDR3 nucleotides: TGTGCCAGCAGTGAATATGCCGGCAGGACCTACGAGCAGTACTTC. Its protein is CASSEYAGRTYEQYF.

The chain is built from TRBV2 and TRBJ2-5; the D gene is possibly TRBD2 (6 bases). Looked up from germline, CDR1 is SNHLY and CDR2 is FYNNEI. Trimming removed 7 bases at V and 5 bases at J, with 8 bases between. This CDR3 contains 11 residues. Here the CDR3 DNA reads TGTGCCAGCATGGCGGGGGAGACCCAGTACTTC. It specifies CASMAGETQYF.

This chain connects TRBV30 to TRBJ2-4, with D maybe TRBD2 (6 bases). The V gene's germline CDR1 is GTSNPN and CDR2 SVGIG (reference sequence). Trimming stripped 0 bases from V and 0 bases from J, with 12 bases between. The CDR3 loop spans 16 amino acids. CDR3 sequence (DNA): TGTGCCTGGAGTGTAGGGCAGGGACTAGCCAAAAACATTCAGTACTTC. Protein sequence: CAWSVGQGLAKNIQYF.

This chain joins TRBV5-4 and TRBJ2-5, with 7 nucleotides matching TRBD1. The CDR3 length is 13 residues. V lost 5 bases to trimming and J lost 3 bases; unmatched junction nucleotides: 4. Per the germline V gene, CDR1 is SGHNT and CDR2 is YYREEE (reference sequence). CDR3 in DNA: TGTGCCAGCAGTGACAGGGATGAAGAGACCCAGTACTTC. Translated: CASSDRDEETQYF.

The chain links TRBV13 to TRBJ2-5; 7 nucleotides agree with TRBD1. Germline lookup yields CDR1 PRHDT and CDR2 FYEKMQ (reference sequence). This CDR3 contains 18 residues. V lost 2 bases to trimming and J lost 1 base; unmatched junction nucleotides: 13. CDR3 sequence reads: CASSLRSYRGQSQETQYF. As DNA, the CDR3 is TGTGCCAGCAGCTTAAGGTCCTACAGGGGCCAATCCCAAGAGACCCAGTACTTC.

The chain uses TRBV4-2 and TRBJ2-3; 8 positions match TRBD2. The CDR3 covers 15 residues. Germline V gene data show CDR1 as LGHNA and CDR2 as YNFKEQ. The J segment lost 1 base and the V segment lost 2 bases, leaving 2 bases of the junction unmatched. The CDR3 protein is CASSQLAGRTDTQYF. CDR3 DNA sequence: TGTGCCAGCAGCCAATTAGCGGGACGCACAGATACGCAGTATTTT.

The chain joins TRBV3-1 (or the pseudogene TRBV3-2) to TRBJ2-1, with D possibly being TRBD2 (5 bases). Germline V lookup: CDR1 LGHDT, CDR2 YNNKEL (reference sequence). The CDR3 covers 16 residues. Trimming removed 1 base from V and 7 bases from J, with 17 bases in between. In nucleotides, the CDR3 is TGTGCCAGCAGCCAAGGCCCTTCGGGGATCTTAAATGAGCAGTTCTTC. This translates into CASSQGPSGILNEQFF.

The gene calls are TRBV25-1 and TRBJ1-1, with a weak D call TRBD1 (5 bases). Germline values: CDR1 MGHDK, CDR2 SYGVNS. Deletions cut 4 bases from V and 11 bases from J, with 17 bases between. The CDR3 totals 13 residues. DNA of the CDR3: TGTGCCAGCAGTGCCATAGGGGTGTACTGGGCTTTCTTT. This encodes CASSAIGVYWAFF.

This chain connects TRBV15 to TRBJ1-1; the D is unclear. CDR3 size: 15 residues. In germline, CDR1 is LNHNV, CDR2 YYDKDF (reference sequence). Between the trimmed V and J ends, which lost 0 bases and 0 bases, there was a span of 8 bases. The DNA for the CDR3 is TGTGCCACCAGCAGAGATAGGCGGATGAACACTGAAGCTTTCTTT. Encoded protein: CATSRDRRMNTEAFF.

This chain links TRBV5-1 with TRBJ2-1; D unresolved. Between the trimmed V and J ends, which lost 7 bases and 0 bases, there was a span of 8 bases. Looked up from germline, CDR1 is SGHRS and CDR2 is YFSETQ. CDR3 length: 13 amino acids. Written as DNA, the CDR3 is TGCGCCAGCGCCCAGTACTCCTACAATGAGCAGTTCTTC. It yields the protein CASAQYSYNEQFF.

This chain joins TRBV27 and TRBJ2-7; TRBD2 matches at 11 bases. V shed 8 bases and J 12 bases; nucleotides not matched to a gene: 15. Germline V gives CDR1 MNHEY, CDR2 SMNVEV (reference sequence). The CDR3 sequence is 14 residues long. The CDR3 loop is CASVTSGSPAVLYF. CDR3 nucleotides: TGTGCCAGCGTTACTAGCGGGAGCCCCGCAGTACTGTACTTC.

The gene calls are TRBV18 and TRBJ2-3, with 10 positions matching TRBD2. Germline lookup yields CDR1 KGHSH and CDR2 LQKENI. After removal of 6 bases from V and 4 bases from J, the junction contained 10 bases not matched to a gene. The CDR3 extends over 16 amino acids. In DNA form, the CDR3 reads TGTGCCAGCTCGAAAATAGCGGGAGGCAGTCCAGATACGCAGTATTTT. It codes for CASSKIAGGSPDTQYF.

The V call is TRBV11-2, the J call TRBJ2-1, with TRBD2 identical over 7 bases. The ends lost 5 bases at V and 2 bases at J; junction bases unmatched: 6. Germline CDR1 reads SGHAT; CDR2 reads FQNNGV. The CDR3 is 15 residues long. CDR3 DNA: TGTGCCAGCAGCAGGGACTATCGGACCTACAATGAGCAGTTCTTC. As protein: CASSRDYRTYNEQFF.

The chain combines TRBV6-5 with TRBJ2-7; maybe TRBD2 (5 bases). This CDR3 has 13 residues. With 7 bases removed from V and 7 bases from J, the gap between germline ends came to 17 bases. Looked up from germline, CDR1 is MNHEY and CDR2 is SVGAGI. Written as DNA, the CDR3 is TGTGCCAGCAAGGACTTGTCCCTGCGGGAGCAGTACTTC. This sequence encodes CASKDLSLREQYF.

The chain links TRBV6-2 or TRBV6-3 to TRBJ1-1; D is uncertain. The V gene's germline CDR1 is MNHEY and CDR2 SVGEGT. CDR3 length: 12 residues. Deletions cut 6 bases from V and 8 bases from J, with 13 bases between. CDR3 in amino acids: CASSLNRQEAFF. DNA of the CDR3: TGTGCCAGCAGCCTGAACCGACAAGAAGCTTTCTTT.

This clone occurred once. J is TRBJ2-3 and V is TRBV19; 9 positions match TRBD1. V was clipped by 7 bases and J by 3 bases; unmatched bases: 11. The CDR3 length is 16 residues. Germline V gene lookup returns CDR1 LNHDA and CDR2 SQIVND (reference sequence). The CDR3: CASTRPGQGDTDTQYF. The CDR3 bases are TGTGCCAGTACCCGACCGGGACAGGGCGATACAGATACGCAGTATTTT.

The chain couples TRBV28 to TRBJ1-1; D call uncertain. V gave up 1 base and J gave up 3 bases, with 15 bases separating them. Germline lookup yields CDR1 MDHEN and CDR2 SYDVKM. The CDR3 consists of 16 residues. The CDR3 coding sequence is TGTGCCAGCAGTTTATTGGACGGACTTGCTCACACTGAAGCTTTCTTT. Translating gives CASSLLDGLAHTEAFF.

The gene calls are TRBV2 and TRBJ2-1; 8 positions match TRBD2. Trimming removed 10 bases from V and 10 bases from J; junction bases left unmatched: 15. Germline V CDR1 and CDR2: SNHLY, FYNNEI. This CDR3 has 14 residues. The CDR3 loop is CAKTLPGGVNEQFF. The CDR3 DNA reads as TGTGCCAAAACCCTGCCCGGGGGGGTTAACGAGCAGTTCTTC.

This clone was counted a single time. The chain joins TRBV25-1 to TRBJ2-7; 7 bases line up with TRBD1. Germline loops: CDR1 MGHDK, CDR2 SYGVNS. This CDR3 has 17 amino acids. Trimming cost V 4 bases and J 4 bases; bases outside gene matches: 16. The CDR3 spells CASSAGTRQGPFYEQYF. The DNA for the CDR3 is TGTGCCAGCAGTGCCGGAACCAGACAGGGACCGTTTTACGAGCAGTACTTC.

The chain employs TRBV11-2 and TRBJ2-3; 14 positions agree with TRBD2. J gave up 6 bases and V 5 bases, and 16 bases lay outside the gene matches. CDR3 length: 19 residues. CDR1 is SGHAT and CDR2 is FQNNGV in the germline V gene. CDR3 coding DNA: TGTGCCAGCAGCATTCGCCGAGGACTAGCGGGAGGACCCTTGGATACGCAGTATTTT. Amino acid sequence: CASSIRRGLAGGPLDTQYF.

This sequence joins TRBV11-3 and TRBJ2-7; 7 bases agree with TRBD1. J lost 3 bases, V lost 1 base, and 9 bases had no gene match. The CDR3 extends over 16 amino acids. The V gene's germline CDR1 is SGHNT and CDR2 YENEEA. The CDR3 spells CASSLAQGQTFYEQYF. As DNA, the CDR3 is TGTGCCAGCAGCTTAGCTCAGGGACAGACTTTCTACGAGCAGTACTTC.

V gene TRBV10-1 combines with J gene TRBJ2-5; TRBD2 aligns across 9 bases. The ends lost 6 bases at V and 1 base at J; junction bases unmatched: 0. Germline assignment: CDR1 WNHNN and CDR2 SYGVQD (reference sequence). The CDR3 sequence is 13 residues long. CDR3 nucleotides: TGCGCCAGCAGAGCGGGAGGCCAAGAGACCCAGTACTTC. It is translated as CASRAGGQETQYF.

J is TRBJ2-7 and V is TRBV21-1; the tabulated D call, TRBD2, remains unverified against the DNA. TRBV21-1 has pseudogene status. This CDR3 is 16 amino acids long. The CDR3 sequence is CATGLAGGLRGGEQYF. CDR3 in DNA: TGTGCCACAGGACTAGCGGGAGGCCTACGAGGGGGGGAGCAGTACTTC.